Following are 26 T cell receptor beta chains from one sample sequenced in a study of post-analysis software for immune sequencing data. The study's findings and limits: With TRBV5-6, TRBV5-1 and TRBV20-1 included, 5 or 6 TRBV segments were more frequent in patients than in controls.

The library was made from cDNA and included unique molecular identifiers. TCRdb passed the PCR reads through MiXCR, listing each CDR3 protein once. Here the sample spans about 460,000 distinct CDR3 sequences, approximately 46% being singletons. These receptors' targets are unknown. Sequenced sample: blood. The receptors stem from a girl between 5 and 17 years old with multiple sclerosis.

CDR3 bases: TGTGCCAGCAGCCAAGAGTCTCGCGGGCCCTCCTACAATGAGCAGTTCTTC. Its translation is CASSQESRGPSYNEQFF. The chain employs TRBV4-2 and TRBJ2-1; a possible D gene is TRBD2 (5 bases). This CDR3 comprises 17 residues. V gave up 0 bases and J gave up 0 bases, with 12 bases separating them. Germline loops: CDR1 LGHNA, CDR2 YNFKEQ.

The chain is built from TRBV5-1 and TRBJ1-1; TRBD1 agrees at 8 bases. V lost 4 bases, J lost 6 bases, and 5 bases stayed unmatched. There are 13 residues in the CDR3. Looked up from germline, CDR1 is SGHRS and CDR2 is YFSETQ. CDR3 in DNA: TGCGCCAGCAGCCTGGGACAGGCATCTGAAGCTTTCTTT. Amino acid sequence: CASSLGQASEAFF.

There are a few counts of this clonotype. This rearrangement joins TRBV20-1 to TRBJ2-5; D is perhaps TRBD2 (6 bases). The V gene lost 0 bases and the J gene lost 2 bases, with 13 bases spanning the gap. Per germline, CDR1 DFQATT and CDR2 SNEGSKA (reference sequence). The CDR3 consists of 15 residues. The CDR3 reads CSARDIERAQETQYF. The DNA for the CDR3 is TGCAGTGCTAGAGATATCGAGCGGGCTCAAGAGACCCAGTACTTC.

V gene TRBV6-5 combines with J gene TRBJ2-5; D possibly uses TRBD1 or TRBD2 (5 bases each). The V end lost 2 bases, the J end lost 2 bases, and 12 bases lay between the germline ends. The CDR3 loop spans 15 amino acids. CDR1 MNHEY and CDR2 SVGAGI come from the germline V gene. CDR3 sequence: CASSYMRGPQETQYF. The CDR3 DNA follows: TGTGCCAGCAGTTACATGAGGGGACCACAAGAGACCCAGTACTTC.

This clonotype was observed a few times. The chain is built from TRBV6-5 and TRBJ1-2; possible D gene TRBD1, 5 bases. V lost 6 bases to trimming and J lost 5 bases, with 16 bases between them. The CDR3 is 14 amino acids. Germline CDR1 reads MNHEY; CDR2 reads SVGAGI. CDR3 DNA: TGTGCCAGCAGCCAGCTACCGAGGGGATATGGCTACACCTTC. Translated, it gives CASSQLPRGYGYTF.

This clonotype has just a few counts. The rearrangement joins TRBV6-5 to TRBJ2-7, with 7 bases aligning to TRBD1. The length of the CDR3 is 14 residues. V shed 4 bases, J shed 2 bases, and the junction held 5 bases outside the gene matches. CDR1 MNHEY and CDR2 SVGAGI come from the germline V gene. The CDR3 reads CASSFLGQAYEQYF. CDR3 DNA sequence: TGTGCCAGCAGTTTCCTCGGACAGGCCTACGAGCAGTACTTC.

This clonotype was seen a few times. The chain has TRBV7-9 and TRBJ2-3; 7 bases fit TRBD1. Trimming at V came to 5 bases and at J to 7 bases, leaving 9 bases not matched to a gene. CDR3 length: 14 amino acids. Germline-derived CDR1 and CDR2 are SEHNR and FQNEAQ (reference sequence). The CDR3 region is CASSVTGVRNTQYF. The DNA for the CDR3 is TGTGCCAGCAGCGTTACAGGGGTCAGAAATACGCAGTATTTT. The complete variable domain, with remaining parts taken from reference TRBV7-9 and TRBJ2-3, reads DTGVSQNPRHKITKRGQNVTFRCDPISEHNRLYWYRQTLGQGPEFLTYFQNEAQLEKSRLLSDRFSAERPKGSFSTLEIQRTEQGDSAMYLCASSVTGVRNTQYFGPGTRLTVL.

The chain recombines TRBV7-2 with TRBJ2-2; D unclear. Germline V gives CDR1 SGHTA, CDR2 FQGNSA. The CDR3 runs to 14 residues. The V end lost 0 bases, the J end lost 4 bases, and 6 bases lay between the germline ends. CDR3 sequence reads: CASSLAFPTGELFF. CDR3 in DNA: TGTGCCAGCAGCTTAGCATTTCCCACCGGGGAGCTGTTTTTT.

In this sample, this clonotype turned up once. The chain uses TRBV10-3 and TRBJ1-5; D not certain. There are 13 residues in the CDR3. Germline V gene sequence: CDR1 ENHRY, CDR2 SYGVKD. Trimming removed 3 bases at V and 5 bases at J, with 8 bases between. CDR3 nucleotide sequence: TGTGCCATCAGTGATTCGAGGGATCAGCCCCAGCATTTT. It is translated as CAISDSRDQPQHF.

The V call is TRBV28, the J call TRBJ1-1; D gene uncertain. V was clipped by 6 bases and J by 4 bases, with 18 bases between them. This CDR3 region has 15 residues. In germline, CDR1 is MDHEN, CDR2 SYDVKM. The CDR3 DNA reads TGTGCCAGCAGCCCCAGGCGATGGTACGCCACTGAAGCTTTCTTT. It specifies CASSPRRWYATEAFF. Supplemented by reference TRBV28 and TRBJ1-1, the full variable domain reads DVKVTQSSRYLVKRTGEKVFLECVQDMDHENMFWYRQDPGLGLRLIYFSYDVKMKEKGDIPEGYSVSREKKERFSLILESASTNQTSMYLCASSPRRWYATEAFFGQGTRLTVV.

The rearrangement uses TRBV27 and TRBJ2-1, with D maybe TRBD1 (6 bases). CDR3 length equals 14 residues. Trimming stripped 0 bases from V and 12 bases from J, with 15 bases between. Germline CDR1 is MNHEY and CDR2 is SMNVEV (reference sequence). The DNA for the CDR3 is TGTGCCAGCAGTTTATCGGGACAAGGGAGAGGGCAGTTCTTC. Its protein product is CASSLSGQGRGQFF.

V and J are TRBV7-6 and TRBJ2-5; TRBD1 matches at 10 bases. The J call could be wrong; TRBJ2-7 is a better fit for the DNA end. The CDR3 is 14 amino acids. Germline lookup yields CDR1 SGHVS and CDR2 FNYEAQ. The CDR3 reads CASSPPGQGSEQYF. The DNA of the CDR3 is TGTGCCAGCAGCCCGCCGGGACAGGGGTCCGAGCAGTACTTC.

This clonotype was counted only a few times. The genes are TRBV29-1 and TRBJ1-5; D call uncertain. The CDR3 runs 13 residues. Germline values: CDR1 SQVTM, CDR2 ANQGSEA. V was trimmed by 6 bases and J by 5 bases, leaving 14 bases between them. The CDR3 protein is CSVDMGSDQPQHF. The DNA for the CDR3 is TGCAGCGTAGATATGGGGTCGGATCAGCCCCAGCATTTT.

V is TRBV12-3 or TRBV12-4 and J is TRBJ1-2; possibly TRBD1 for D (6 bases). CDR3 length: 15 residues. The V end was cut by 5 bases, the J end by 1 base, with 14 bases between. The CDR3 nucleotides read TGTGCCAGCAGTCCCGGACAGCTCATTAACTATGGCTACACCTTC. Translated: CASSPGQLINYGYTF.

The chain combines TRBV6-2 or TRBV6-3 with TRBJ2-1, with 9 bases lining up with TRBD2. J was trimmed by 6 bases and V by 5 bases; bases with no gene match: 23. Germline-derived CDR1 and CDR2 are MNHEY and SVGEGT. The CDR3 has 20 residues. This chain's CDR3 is CASSQSTGGASGISRNEQFF. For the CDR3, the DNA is TGTGCCAGCAGTCAAAGTACGGGTGGGGCTAGCGGGATCTCCCGCAATGAGCAGTTCTTC.

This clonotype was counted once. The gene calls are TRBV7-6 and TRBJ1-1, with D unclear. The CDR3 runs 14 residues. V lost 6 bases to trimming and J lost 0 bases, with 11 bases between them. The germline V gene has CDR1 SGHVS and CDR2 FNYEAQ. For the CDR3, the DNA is TGTGCCAGCAGTTCAGTCGGTATGAACACTGAAGCTTTCTTT. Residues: CASSSVGMNTEAFF. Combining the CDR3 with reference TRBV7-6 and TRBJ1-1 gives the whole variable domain GAGVSQSPRYKVTKRGQDVALRCDPISGHVSLYWYRQALGQGPEFLTYFNYEAQQDKSGLPNDRFSAERPEGSISTLTIQRTEQRDSAMYRCASSSVGMNTEAFFGQGTRLTVV.

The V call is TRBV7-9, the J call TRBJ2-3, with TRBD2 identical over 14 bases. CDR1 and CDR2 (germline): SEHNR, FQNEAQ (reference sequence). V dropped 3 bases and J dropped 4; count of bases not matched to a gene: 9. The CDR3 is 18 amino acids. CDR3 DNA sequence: TGTGCCAGCAGCTTCTACCCTGGACTAGCGGGAGGCCCAGATACGCAGTATTTT. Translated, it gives CASSFYPGLAGGPDTQYF.

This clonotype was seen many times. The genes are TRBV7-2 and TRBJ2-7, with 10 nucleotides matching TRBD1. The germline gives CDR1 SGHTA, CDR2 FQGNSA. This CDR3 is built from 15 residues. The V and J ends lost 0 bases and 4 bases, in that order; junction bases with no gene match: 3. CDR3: CASSLAGTGDYEQYF. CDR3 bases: TGTGCCAGCAGCTTAGCCGGGACAGGGGATTACGAGCAGTACTTC.

In DNA, the CDR3 is TGTGCCAGCAGTTATTCACCGACGGGGTACGAGCAGTACTTC. This encodes CASSYSPTGYEQYF. The rearrangement uses TRBV6-5 and TRBJ2-7; D is possibly TRBD2 (5 bases). CDR3 size: 14 residues. Trimming stripped 3 bases from V and 4 bases from J, with 13 bases between. Germline V gives CDR1 MNHEY, CDR2 SVGAGI.

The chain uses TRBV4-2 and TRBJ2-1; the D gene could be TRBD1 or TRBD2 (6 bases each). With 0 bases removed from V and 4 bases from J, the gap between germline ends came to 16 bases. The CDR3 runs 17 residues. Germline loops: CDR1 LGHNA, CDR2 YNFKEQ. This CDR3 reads CASSQDVGGLGYNEQFF. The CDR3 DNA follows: TGTGCCAGCAGCCAAGATGTAGGGGGGCTGGGGTACAATGAGCAGTTCTTC.

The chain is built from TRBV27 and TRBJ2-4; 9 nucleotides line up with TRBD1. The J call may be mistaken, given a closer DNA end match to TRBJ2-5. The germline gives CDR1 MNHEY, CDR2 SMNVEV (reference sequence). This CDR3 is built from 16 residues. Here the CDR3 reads CASSSTTGGDWKTQYF. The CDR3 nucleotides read TGTGCCAGCAGTTCAACGACAGGGGGGGACTGGAAGACCCAGTACTTC.

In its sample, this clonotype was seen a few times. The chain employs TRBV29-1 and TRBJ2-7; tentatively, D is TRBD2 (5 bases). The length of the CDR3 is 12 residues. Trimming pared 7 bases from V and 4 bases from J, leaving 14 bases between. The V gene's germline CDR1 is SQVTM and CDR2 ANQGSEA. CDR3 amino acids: CSAVTGYYEQYF. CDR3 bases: TGCAGCGCCGTCACGGGATATTACGAGCAGTACTTC.

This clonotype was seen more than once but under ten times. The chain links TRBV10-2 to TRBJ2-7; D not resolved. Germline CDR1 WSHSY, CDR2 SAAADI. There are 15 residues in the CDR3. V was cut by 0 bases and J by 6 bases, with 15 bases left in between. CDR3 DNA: TGCGCCAGCAGTGAGTCAACTACCGGTACGTCCGAGCAGTACTTC. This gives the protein CASSESTTGTSEQYF.

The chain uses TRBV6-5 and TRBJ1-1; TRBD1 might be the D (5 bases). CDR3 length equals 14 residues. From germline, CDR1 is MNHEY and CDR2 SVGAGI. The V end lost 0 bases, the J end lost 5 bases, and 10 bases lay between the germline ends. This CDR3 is CASSYSTGGTEAFF. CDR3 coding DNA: TGTGCCAGCAGTTACTCGACGGGGGGGACTGAAGCTTTCTTT.

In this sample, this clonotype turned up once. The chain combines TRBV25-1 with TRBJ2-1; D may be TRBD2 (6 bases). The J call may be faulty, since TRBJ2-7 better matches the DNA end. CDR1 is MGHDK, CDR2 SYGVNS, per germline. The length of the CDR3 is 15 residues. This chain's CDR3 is CASSEGGPPYNEQYF. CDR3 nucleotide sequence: TGTGCCAGCAGTGAGGGGGGACCTCCCTACAATGAGCAGTACTTC.

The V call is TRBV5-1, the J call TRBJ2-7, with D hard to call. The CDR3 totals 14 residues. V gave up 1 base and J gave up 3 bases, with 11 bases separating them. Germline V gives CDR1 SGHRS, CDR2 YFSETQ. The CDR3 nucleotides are TGCGCCAGCAGCTTGTTTGGGGAAGGCTACGAGCAGTACTTC. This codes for CASSLFGEGYEQYF.